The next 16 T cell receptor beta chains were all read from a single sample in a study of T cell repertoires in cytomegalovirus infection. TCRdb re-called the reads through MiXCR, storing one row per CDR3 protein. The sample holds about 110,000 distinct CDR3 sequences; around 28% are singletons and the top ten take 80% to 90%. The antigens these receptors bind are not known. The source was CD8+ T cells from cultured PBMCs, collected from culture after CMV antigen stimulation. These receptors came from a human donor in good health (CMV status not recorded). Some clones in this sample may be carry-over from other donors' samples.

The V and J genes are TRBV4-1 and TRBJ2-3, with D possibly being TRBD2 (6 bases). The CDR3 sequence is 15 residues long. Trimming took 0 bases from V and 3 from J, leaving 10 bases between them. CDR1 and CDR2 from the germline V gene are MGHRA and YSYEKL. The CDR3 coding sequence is TGCGCCAGCAGCCAAGAGTGGCTAGCGACAGATACGCAGTATTTT. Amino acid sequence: CASSQEWLATDTQYF.

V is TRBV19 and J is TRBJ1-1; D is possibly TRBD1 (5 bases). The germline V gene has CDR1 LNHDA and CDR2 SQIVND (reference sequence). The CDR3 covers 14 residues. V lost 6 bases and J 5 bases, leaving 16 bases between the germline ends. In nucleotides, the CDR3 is TGTGCCAGTAGCTTATTTGACAGTGGGACTGAAGCTTTCTTT. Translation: CASSLFDSGTEAFF. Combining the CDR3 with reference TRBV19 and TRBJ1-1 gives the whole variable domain DGGITQSPKYLFRKEGQNVTLSCEQNLNHDAMYWYRQDPGQGLRLIYYSQIVNDFQKGDIAEGYSVSREKKESFPLTVTSAQKNPTAFYLCASSLFDSGTEAFFGQGTRLTVV.

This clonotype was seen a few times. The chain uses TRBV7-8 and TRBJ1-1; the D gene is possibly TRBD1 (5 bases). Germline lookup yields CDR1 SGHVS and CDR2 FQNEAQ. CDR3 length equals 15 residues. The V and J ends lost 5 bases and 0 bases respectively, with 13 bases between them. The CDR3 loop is CASSRGRPMNTEAFF. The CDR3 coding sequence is TGTGCCAGCAGCAGGGGACGCCCCATGAACACTGAAGCTTTCTTT.

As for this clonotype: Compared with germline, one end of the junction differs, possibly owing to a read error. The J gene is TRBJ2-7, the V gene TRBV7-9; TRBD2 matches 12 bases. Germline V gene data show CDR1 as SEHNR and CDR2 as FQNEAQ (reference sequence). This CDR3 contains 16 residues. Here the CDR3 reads CGSSPDSSGGAREQYF. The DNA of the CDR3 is TGTGGCAGCAGCCCTGACTCTAGCGGGGGGGCCAGAGAGCAGTACTTC. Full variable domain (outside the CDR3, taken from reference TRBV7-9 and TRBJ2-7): DTGVSQNPRHKITKRGQNVTFRCDPISEHNRLYWYRQTLGQGPEFLTYFQNEAQLEKSRLLSDRFSAERPKGSFSTLEIQRTEQGDSAMYLCGSSPDSSGGAREQYFGPGTRLTVT.

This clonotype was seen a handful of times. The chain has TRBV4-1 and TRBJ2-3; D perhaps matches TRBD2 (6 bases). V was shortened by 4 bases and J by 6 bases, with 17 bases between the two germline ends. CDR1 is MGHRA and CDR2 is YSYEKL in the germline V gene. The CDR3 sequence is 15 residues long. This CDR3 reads CASSLTPGAADTQYF. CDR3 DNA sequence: TGCGCCAGCAGCCTTACTCCGGGAGCAGCGGATACGCAGTATTTT.

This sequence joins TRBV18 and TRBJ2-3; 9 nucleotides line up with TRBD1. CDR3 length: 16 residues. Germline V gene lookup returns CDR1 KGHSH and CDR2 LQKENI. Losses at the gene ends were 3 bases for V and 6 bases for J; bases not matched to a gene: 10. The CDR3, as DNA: TGTGCCAGCTCACCGCAAGGGACAGGGCTTCCCGATACGCAGTATTTT. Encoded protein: CASSPQGTGLPDTQYF.

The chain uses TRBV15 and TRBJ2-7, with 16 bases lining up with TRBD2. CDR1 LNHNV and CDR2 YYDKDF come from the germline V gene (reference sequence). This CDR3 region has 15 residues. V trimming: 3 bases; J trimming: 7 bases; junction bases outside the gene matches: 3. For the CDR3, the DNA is TGTGCCACCAGCAGGGGACTAGCGGGGGGGATTGAGCAGTACTTC. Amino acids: CATSRGLAGGIEQYF.

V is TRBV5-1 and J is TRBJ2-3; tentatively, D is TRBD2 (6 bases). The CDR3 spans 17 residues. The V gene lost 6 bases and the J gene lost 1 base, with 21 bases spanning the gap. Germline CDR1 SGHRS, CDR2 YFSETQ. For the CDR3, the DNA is TGCGCCAGCACCCCACTGTCGGGCTCGGGGGGCACAGATACGCAGTATTTT. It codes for CASTPLSGSGGTDTQYF. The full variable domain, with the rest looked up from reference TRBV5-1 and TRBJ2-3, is KAGVTQTPRYLIKTRGQQVTLSCSPISGHRSVSWYQQTPGQGLQFLFEYFSETQRNKGNFPGRFSGRQFSNSRSEMNVSTLELGDSALYLCASTPLSGSGGTDTQYFGPGTRLTVL.

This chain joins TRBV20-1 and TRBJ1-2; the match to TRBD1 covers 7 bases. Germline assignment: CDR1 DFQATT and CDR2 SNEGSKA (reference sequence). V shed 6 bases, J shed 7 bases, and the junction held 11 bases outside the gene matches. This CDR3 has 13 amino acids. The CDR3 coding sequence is TGCAGTGCCATGACAGGGATCCAGGGTGGCTACACCTTC. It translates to CSAMTGIQGGYTF.

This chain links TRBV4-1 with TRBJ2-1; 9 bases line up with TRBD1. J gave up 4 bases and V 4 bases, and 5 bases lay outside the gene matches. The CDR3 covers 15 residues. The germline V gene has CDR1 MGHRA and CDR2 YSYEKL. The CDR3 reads CASSLGQGQYNEQFF. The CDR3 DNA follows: TGCGCCAGCAGCCTGGGACAGGGTCAATACAATGAGCAGTTCTTC.

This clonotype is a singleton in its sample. The CDR3 bases are TGTGCCAGCAGTTACCTCACAGGCTCCTACAATGAGCAGTTCTTC. Its translation: CASSYLTGSYNEQFF. The chain employs TRBV6-5 and TRBJ2-1; possibly TRBD1 for D (5 bases). The CDR3 length is 15 residues. The germline CDR1 and CDR2 sequences are MNHEY and SVGAGI. Trimming shortened V by 2 bases and J by 0 bases, and 8 bases separated the two germline ends.

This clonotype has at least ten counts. The CDR3 spells CASSRTVNTEAFF. Written as DNA, the CDR3 is TGTGCCAGCAGTCGGACTGTGAACACTGAAGCTTTCTTT. This chain joins TRBV7-2 and TRBJ1-1; the D is unclear. CDR1 SGHTA and CDR2 FQGNSA come from the germline V gene. This CDR3 contains 13 residues. V gave up 6 bases and J gave up 0 bases, with 8 bases separating them.

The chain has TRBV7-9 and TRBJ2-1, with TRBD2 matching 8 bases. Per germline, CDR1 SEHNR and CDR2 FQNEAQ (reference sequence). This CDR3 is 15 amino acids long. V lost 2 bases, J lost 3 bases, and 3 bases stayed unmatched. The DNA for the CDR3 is TGTGCCAGCAGCTTAAGAGCGGGGGTCTACAATGAGCAGTTCTTC. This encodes CASSLRAGVYNEQFF.

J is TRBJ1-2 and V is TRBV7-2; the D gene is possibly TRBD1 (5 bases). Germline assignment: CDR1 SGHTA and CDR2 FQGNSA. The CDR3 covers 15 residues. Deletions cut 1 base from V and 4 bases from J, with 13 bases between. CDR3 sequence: CASSLEGVPSYGYTF. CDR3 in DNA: TGTGCCAGCAGCTTAGAAGGGGTACCAAGCTATGGCTACACCTTC.

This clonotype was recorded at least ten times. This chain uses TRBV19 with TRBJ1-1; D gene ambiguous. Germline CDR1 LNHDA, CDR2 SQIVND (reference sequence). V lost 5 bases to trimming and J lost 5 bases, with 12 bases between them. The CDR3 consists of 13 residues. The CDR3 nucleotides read TGTGCCAGTAGTGAGGGAAGCAGGACTGAAGCTTTCTTT. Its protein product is CASSEGSRTEAFF. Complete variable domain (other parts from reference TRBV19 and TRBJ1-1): DGGITQSPKYLFRKEGQNVTLSCEQNLNHDAMYWYRQDPGQGLRLIYYSQIVNDFQKGDIAEGYSVSREKKESFPLTVTSAQKNPTAFYLCASSEGSRTEAFFGQGTRLTVV.

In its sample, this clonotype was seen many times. CDR3: CASSTQAGPVLIDTQYF. As DNA, the CDR3 is TGTGCCAGCAGTACCCAGGCGGGGCCGGTTTTAATCGATACGCAGTATTTT. J is TRBJ2-3 and V is TRBV12-3 or TRBV12-4, with D possibly matching TRBD2 (6 bases). The CDR3 sequence is 17 residues long. Between the trimmed V and J ends, which lost 5 bases and 6 bases, there was a span of 24 bases.